The text below deals with one TCR beta chain. This clone appeared once. Its binding antigen is unknown. No base qualities exist here, and no much larger clone lies one base off it. This specimen comes from a study of T cells in localized non-small cell lung cancer (dated by TCRdb to 2018 to 2021). Context from the whole study: The study analyzed T cell repertoires of hundreds of early-stage NSCLC patients, comparing tumors and uninvolved tumor-adjacent lungs. The cohort consisted of about 240 treatment-naive NSCLC patients whose localized lung tumors had been resected. NSCLC patients had a mean age of approximately 66 years, and 129 were male and over 85 female.

At diagnosis, peripheral blood, uninvolved tumor-adjacent lung and tumor were collected and were preserved as a mix of fresh-frozen and FFPE material. Blood samples were analyzed as peripheral blood mononuclear cells for TCR repertoire profiling. General findings and caveats noted by the study authors: Higher blood T cell density associated with longer overall survival, while higher adjacent-lung clonality associated with shorter survival. Because of the exploratory design, TCR variables were selected using unadjusted p-values without false-discovery rate correction. Because multi-region sequencing of the tumors was not done, intratumor heterogeneity could not be ruled out. Of the top 100 tumor clones, a median of 57 were detected in paired uninvolved adjacent lung; over 25 were also among that lung's top 100. Uninvolved tumor-adjacent lung showed the highest T cell clonality, higher than tumor, which suggests more focused antigenic responses in the adjacent lung.

The germline V gene provides CDR1 MNHNS and CDR2 SASEGT. From its cysteine to its phenylalanine, the CDR3 spans 15 amino acids. Of the read, only the CDR3 DNA is kept; its 45 bases are in frame from base 1. Trimming accounts for 4 bases at V and 2 bases at J, while the number of junction bases matched to no gene is 8. TCR beta CDR3 regions were sequenced from DNA using the immunoSEQ Assay. From the authors' description of their analysis: To compute T cell density, TCR beta template counts were normalized to usable DNA, which was estimated by amplifying housekeeping genes. Richness was estimated with the preseqR package, extrapolating to 400,000 templates for PBMC samples and 120,000 templates for tissue samples. Clonality was calculated as one minus Pielou's evenness. Differential abundance testing on productive amino-acid clonotypes, with a minimum total count of 5 and an alpha of 0.1, was used to identify tissue-enriched TCRs. Repertoire overlap between compartments was quantified with the Jaccard Index and Morisita Overlap Index. GLIPH grouped TCR beta CDR3s together with public tetramer-defined viral CDR3s, and a viral motif had to include at least three viral sequences and also show V-gene enrichment. Entries here come from immuneACCESS through TCRdb and include only in-frame sequences with V and J called. Some clones fail to appear in such tables; in the studies checked, an unresolved V gene covers under half of the shortfall, and the cause of the remainder is unknown. Clonal size and the V and J genes are those of that table, whereas D and trimming came from the DNA. The sample yields about 40,000 clones; 81% were counted once. The top ten clones comprise roughly 7.3% of the sample.

The sequence links TRBV6-1 to TRBJ2-7; 7 bases in between match TRBD2. This TCR derives from a male donor aged 60 or older with stage II lung adenocarcinoma. Here the sequenced sample was peripheral blood mononuclear cells, taken before any cancer treatment. For the CDR3, the sequence is CASSVVAGPAYEQYF. The nucleotide sequence reads TGTGCCAGCAGTGTAGTAGCGGGTCCCGCCTACGAGCAGTACTTC.